This T cell receptor (beta chain) derives from a study of blood T cell repertoires in COVID-19. Background on the study: Sites in the United States, Italy and Spain provided acute and convalescent COVID-19 samples. Sources were T cells, B-cell-depleted T cells, or PBMCs; the material itself was cDNA or gDNA.

V lost 4 bases, J lost 0 bases, and 7 bases stayed unmatched. This CDR3 spans 17 amino acids. Per the germline V gene, CDR1 is KGHDR and CDR2 is SFDVKD. Source study methods: Reference gene primer amplification gave estimated nucleated cell counts. Measured with immunoSEQ multiplex PCR; TCRdb has only the in-frame clones, and not every one. V and J calls and clone size follow that table, whereas D and trimming were derived from the DNA. In the table there are 95,000 to 110,000 clones, about 90% of which are singletons. The chain combines TRBV24-1 with TRBJ2-1, with 8 nucleotides matching TRBD2. Source material: peripheral blood. This TCR came from a human donor in a cohort sampled during active COVID-19. The CDR3 loop is CATSDPIAGSSYNEQFF. The CDR3 DNA sequence: TGTGCCACCAGTGACCCAATAGCGGGGAGCTCCTACAATGAGCAGTTCTTC.